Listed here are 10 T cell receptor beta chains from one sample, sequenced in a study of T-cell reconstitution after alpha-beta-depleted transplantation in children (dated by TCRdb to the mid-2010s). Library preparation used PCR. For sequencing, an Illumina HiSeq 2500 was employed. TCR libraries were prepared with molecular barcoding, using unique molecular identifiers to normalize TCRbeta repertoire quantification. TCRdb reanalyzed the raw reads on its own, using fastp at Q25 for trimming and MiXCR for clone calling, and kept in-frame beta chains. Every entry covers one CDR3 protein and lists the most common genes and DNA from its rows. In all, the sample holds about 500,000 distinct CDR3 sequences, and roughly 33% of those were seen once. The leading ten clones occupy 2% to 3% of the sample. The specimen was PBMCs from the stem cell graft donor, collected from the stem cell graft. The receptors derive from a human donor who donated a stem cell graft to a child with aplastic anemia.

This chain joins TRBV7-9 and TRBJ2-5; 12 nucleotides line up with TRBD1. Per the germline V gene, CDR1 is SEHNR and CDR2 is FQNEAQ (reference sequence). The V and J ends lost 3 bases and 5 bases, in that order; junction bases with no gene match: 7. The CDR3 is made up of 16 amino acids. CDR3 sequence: CASSLGTGGASETQYF. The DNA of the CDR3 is TGTGCCAGCAGCTTGGGGACAGGGGGCGCGAGTGAGACCCAGTACTTC.

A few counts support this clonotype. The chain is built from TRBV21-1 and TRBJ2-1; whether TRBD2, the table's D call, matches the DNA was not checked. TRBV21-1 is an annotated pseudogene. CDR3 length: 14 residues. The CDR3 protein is CASSSGTSGDEQFF. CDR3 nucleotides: TGTGCCAGCAGCTCCGGGACTAGCGGGGACGAGCAGTTCTTC.

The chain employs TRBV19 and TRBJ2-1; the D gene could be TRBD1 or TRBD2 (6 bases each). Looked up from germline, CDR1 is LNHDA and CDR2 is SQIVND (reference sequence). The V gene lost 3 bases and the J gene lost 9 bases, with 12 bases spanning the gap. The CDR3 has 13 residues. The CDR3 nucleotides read TGTGCCAGTAGTATCGGCGGAGGGGGTGAGCAGTTCTTC. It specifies CASSIGGGGEQFF. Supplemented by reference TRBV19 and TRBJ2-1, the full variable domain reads DGGITQSPKYLFRKEGQNVTLSCEQNLNHDAMYWYRQDPGQGLRLIYYSQIVNDFQKGDIAEGYSVSREKKESFPLTVTSAQKNPTAFYLCASSIGGGGEQFFGPGTRLTVL.

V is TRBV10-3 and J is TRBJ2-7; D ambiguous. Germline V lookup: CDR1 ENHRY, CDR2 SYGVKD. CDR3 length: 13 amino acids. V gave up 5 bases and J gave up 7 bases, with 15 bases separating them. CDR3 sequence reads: CAISPLAQGEQYV. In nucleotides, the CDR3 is TGTGCCATCAGTCCTCTTGCTCAAGGGGAGCAGTACGTC.

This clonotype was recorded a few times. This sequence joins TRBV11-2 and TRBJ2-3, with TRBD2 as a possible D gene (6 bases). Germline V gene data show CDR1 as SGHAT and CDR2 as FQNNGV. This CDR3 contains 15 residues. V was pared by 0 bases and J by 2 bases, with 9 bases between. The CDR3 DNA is TGTGCCAGCAGCTTAGATCGCGGGAACACAGATACGCAGTATTTT. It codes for CASSLDRGNTDTQYF.

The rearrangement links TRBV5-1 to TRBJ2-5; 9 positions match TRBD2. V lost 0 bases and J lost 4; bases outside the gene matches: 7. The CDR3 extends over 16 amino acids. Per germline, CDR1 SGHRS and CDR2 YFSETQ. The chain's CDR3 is CASSLAGNSGGETQYF. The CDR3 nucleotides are TGCGCCAGCAGCTTGGCCGGGAATAGCGGGGGAGAGACCCAGTACTTC.

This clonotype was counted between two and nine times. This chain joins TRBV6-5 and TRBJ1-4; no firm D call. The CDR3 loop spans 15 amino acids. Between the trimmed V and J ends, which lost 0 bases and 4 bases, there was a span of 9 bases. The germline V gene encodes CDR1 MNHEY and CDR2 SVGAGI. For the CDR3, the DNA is TGTGCCAGCAGTTACTCAATGCAGCTTAATGAAAAACTGTTTTTT. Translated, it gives CASSYSMQLNEKLFF.

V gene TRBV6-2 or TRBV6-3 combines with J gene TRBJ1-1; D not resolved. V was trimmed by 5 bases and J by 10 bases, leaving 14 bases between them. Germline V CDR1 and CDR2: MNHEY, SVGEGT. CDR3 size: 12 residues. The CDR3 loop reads CASSQTPAGAFF. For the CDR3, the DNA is TGTGCCAGCAGTCAGACCCCGGCGGGAGCTTTCTTT.

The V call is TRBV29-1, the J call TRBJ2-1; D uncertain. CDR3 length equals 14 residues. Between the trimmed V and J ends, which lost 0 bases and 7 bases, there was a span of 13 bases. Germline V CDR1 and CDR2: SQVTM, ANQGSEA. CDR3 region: CSVEDTSDGNEQFF. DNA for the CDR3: TGCAGCGTTGAAGATACCAGCGACGGAAATGAGCAGTTCTTC.

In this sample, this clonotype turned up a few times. In DNA, the CDR3 is TGTGCCAGCAGCCATGTAAGCGGGAGGACAGATACGCAGTATTTT. It translates to CASSHVSGRTDTQYF. The V and J genes are TRBV3-1 and TRBJ2-3; 9 positions match TRBD2. Looked up from germline, CDR1 is LGHDT and CDR2 is YNNKEL (reference sequence). V shed 3 bases and J 3 bases; nucleotides not matched to a gene: 4. CDR3 length: 15 amino acids.